What follows are 19 T cell receptor beta chains derived from one specimen sequenced in a study of PD-1 blockade in classical Hodgkin lymphoma. Produced via immunoSEQ multiplex PCR; TCRdb's table is partial and in-frame only. This table has tens of thousands of clones, 90% appearing once. Every patient relapsed after autologous stem cell transplantation, and brentuximab vedotin exposure varied. The specimen was peripheral blood mononuclear cells (PBMCs), collected at baseline. The receptors were sampled from a human donor with classical Hodgkin lymphoma.

The chain combines TRBV11-2 with TRBJ2-1; 8 bases match TRBD2. This CDR3 region has 15 residues. Germline trimming cut 4 bases from V and 9 bases from J; bases unmatched to any gene: 11. CDR1 and CDR2 (germline): SGHAT, FQNNGV. CDR3 bases: TGTGCCAGCAGCTCCTTTAGCGGGATGGGTGGTGAGCAGTTCTTC. It translates to CASSSFSGMGGEQFF.

This chain connects TRBV7-9 to TRBJ2-1; D gene uncertain. The CDR3 extends over 13 amino acids. The V and J ends lost 4 bases and 5 bases respectively, with 9 bases between them. Germline-derived CDR1 and CDR2 are SEHNR and FQNEAQ (reference sequence). The CDR3 DNA follows: TGTGCCAGCAGCTGGAGTAGGCACAATGAGCAGTTCTTC. This encodes CASSWSRHNEQFF. Using reference TRBV7-9 and TRBJ2-1 for the parts outside the CDR3, the full variable domain is DTGVSQNPRHKITKRGQNVTFRCDPISEHNRLYWYRQTLGQGPEFLTYFQNEAQLEKSRLLSDRFSAERPKGSFSTLEIQRTEQGDSAMYLCASSWSRHNEQFFGPGTRLTVL.

This chain links TRBV6-1 with TRBJ2-5; TRBD1 matches 7 bases. CDR3 size: 12 residues. Germline V gene sequence: CDR1 MNHNS, CDR2 SASEGT. Trimming cost V 7 bases and J 9 bases; bases outside gene matches: 8. The CDR3 coding sequence is TGTGCCAGCACCCTGGACAGGTCGTCCCAGTACTTC. Translating gives CASTLDRSSQYF.

The table lists this clone with a few counts. The rearrangement links TRBV7-9 to TRBJ2-1; possible D gene TRBD2, 5 bases. CDR3 length: 13 residues. V was clipped by 8 bases and J by 8 bases, with 16 bases between them. Germline-derived CDR1 and CDR2 are SEHNR and FQNEAQ (reference sequence). CDR3 sequence reads: CASAPRGPYEQFF. CDR3 sequence (DNA): TGTGCCAGCGCCCCTAGAGGGCCTTATGAGCAGTTCTTC.

The J gene is TRBJ2-5, the V gene TRBV6-6; 8 bases are shared with TRBD2. TRBJ2-7 matches the DNA end more closely, so the J call is doubtful. CDR3 length: 15 amino acids. The germline V gene encodes CDR1 MNHNY and CDR2 SVGAGI (reference sequence). The DNA for the CDR3 is TGTGCCAGCAGTTACCCCCGGGAGGGTCGGTACGAGCAGTACTTC. It translates to CASSYPREGRYEQYF.

The chain is built from TRBV11-2 and TRBJ2-7, with TRBD1 matching 9 bases. Germline V gene data show CDR1 as SGHAT and CDR2 as FQNNGV. The V gene end was trimmed by 3 bases and the J gene end by 0 bases; junction bases not matched to a gene: 3. The CDR3 totals 15 residues. In DNA, the CDR3 is TGTGCCAGCAGCTTGTCGGGACAGGGCTCCTACGAGCAGTACTTC. Translated, it gives CASSLSGQGSYEQYF.

This chain links TRBV6-5 with TRBJ2-7; D possibly corresponds to TRBD1 (5 bases). Germline V gene lookup returns CDR1 MNHEY and CDR2 SVGAGI. This CDR3 region has 13 residues. The V gene lost 2 bases and the J gene lost 1 base, with 6 bases spanning the gap. CDR3 in DNA: TGTGCCAGCAGTTACCAGGGTTCCTACGAGCAGTACTTC. As protein: CASSYQGSYEQYF.

The chain uses TRBV10-3 and TRBJ2-7; 9 bases match TRBD1. This CDR3 has 13 amino acids. CDR1 and CDR2 (germline): ENHRY, SYGVKD. The V and J ends lost 8 bases and 1 base, in that order; junction bases with no gene match: 3. The CDR3 DNA is TGTGCCATCGGGGGACAGGGATCCTACGAGCAGTACTTC. The encoded protein is CAIGGQGSYEQYF.

The V gene is TRBV27, the J gene TRBJ2-7; TRBD1 matches 7 bases. The CDR3 is 14 residues long. In germline, CDR1 is MNHEY, CDR2 SMNVEV (reference sequence). After removal of 5 bases from V and 4 bases from J, the junction contained 8 bases not matched to a gene. The CDR3 region has the DNA TGTGCCAGCAGTCCCGGACAGGTTAGGTACGAGCAGTACTTC. As protein: CASSPGQVRYEQYF.

This rearrangement joins TRBV5-1 to TRBJ1-3; D ambiguous. Germline CDR1 SGHRS, CDR2 YFSETQ. Between the trimmed V and J ends, which lost 6 bases and 0 bases, there was a span of 19 bases. The CDR3 contains 17 residues. CDR3 protein: CASTTTIPPGSGNTIYF. The CDR3 DNA is TGCGCCAGCACTACCACCATTCCACCCGGCTCTGGAAACACCATATATTTT.

The chain combines TRBV18 with TRBJ1-4; D gene ambiguous. CDR1 and CDR2 from the germline V gene are KGHSH and LQKENI. The V gene lost 4 bases and the J gene lost 7 bases, with 16 bases spanning the gap. The length of the CDR3 is 15 residues. CDR3 nucleotide sequence: TGTGCCAGCTCACGAACCGGAACAGTACTTGAAAAACTGTTTTTT. The encoded protein is CASSRTGTVLEKLFF. The full variable domain, completed using reference TRBV18 and TRBJ1-4, is NAGVMQNPRHLVRRRGQEARLRCSPMKGHSHVYWYRQLPEEGLKFMVYLQKENIIDESGMPKERFSAEFPKEGPSILRIQQVVRGDSAAYFCASSRTGTVLEKLFFGSGTQLSVL.

The chain is built from TRBV19 and TRBJ2-7; tentatively, D is TRBD2 (6 bases). V gave up 4 bases and J gave up 3 bases, with 10 bases separating them. The length of the CDR3 is 13 residues. CDR1 is LNHDA and CDR2 is SQIVND in the germline V gene (reference sequence). CDR3 loop: CASSSGIFYEQYF. The DNA for the CDR3 is TGTGCCAGTAGTAGCGGGATTTTCTACGAGCAGTACTTC.

The V gene is TRBV7-2, the J gene TRBJ2-2; maybe TRBD1 (5 bases). The V end was cut by 10 bases, the J end by 0 bases, with 12 bases between. The CDR3 has 14 residues. Germline V gene lookup returns CDR1 SGHTA and CDR2 FQGNSA. CDR3 DNA sequence: TGTGCCAATCTGGACATCGCGAACACCGGGGAGCTGTTTTTT. It codes for CANLDIANTGELFF. The full variable domain, its missing parts supplied by reference TRBV7-2 and TRBJ2-2, is GAGVSQSPSNKVTEKGKDVELRCDPISGHTALYWYRQSLGQGLEFLIYFQGNSAPDKSGLPSDRFSAERTGGSVSTLTIQRTQQEDSAVYLCANLDIANTGELFFGEGSRLTVL.

The chain couples TRBV9 to TRBJ2-3, with 12 bases fitting TRBD2. This CDR3 has 15 amino acids. After removal of 3 bases from V and 3 bases from J, the junction contained 2 bases not matched to a gene. CDR1 and CDR2 (germline): SGDLS, YYNGEE. Here the CDR3 reads CASSGTSGGTDTQYF. The CDR3 nucleotides read TGTGCCAGCAGCGGAACTAGCGGGGGGACAGATACGCAGTATTTT.

The chain employs TRBV5-1 and TRBJ1-1; a possible D gene is TRBD1 (6 bases). The CDR3 has 15 residues. CDR1 and CDR2 (germline): SGHRS, YFSETQ. V gave up 0 bases and J gave up 5 bases, with 14 bases separating them. The CDR3 is CASSLGPRDKTEAFF. In DNA, the CDR3 is TGCGCCAGCAGCTTGGGCCCCAGGGACAAGACTGAAGCTTTCTTT.

This chain uses TRBV29-1 with TRBJ1-5; D is possibly TRBD1 (6 bases). The CDR3 length is 13 residues. Trimming removed 5 bases from V and 1 base from J, with 9 bases in between. The germline gives CDR1 SQVTM, CDR2 ANQGSEA. The CDR3 sequence is CSVRGASNQPQHF. In DNA form, the CDR3 reads TGCAGCGTTAGGGGGGCGAGCAATCAGCCCCAGCATTTT.

This clone occurred once. J is TRBJ2-5 and V is TRBV19; tentatively, D is TRBD2 (6 bases). Germline V gives CDR1 LNHDA, CDR2 SQIVND (reference sequence). Trimming shortened V by 9 bases and J by 4 bases, and 12 bases separated the two germline ends. The CDR3 runs 12 residues. CDR3 residues: CASSSDRETQYF. For the CDR3, the DNA is TGTGCCAGCTCTAGCGATAGAGAGACCCAGTACTTC.

This chain joins TRBV28 and TRBJ2-1; TRBD1 is a possible D gene (6 bases). Germline V gene data show CDR1 as MDHEN and CDR2 as SYDVKM. The CDR3 sequence is 15 residues long. V lost 5 bases, J lost 3 bases, and 14 bases lay in between. The CDR3 sequence: CASSLSLGHYNEQFF. As DNA, the CDR3 is TGTGCCAGCAGTCTCTCTTTGGGACACTACAATGAGCAGTTCTTC.

To note about this clone: Other DNA sequences in this sample translate to the same CDR3. The gene calls are TRBV9 and TRBJ2-3; tentatively, D is TRBD2 (6 bases). The CDR3 has 14 amino acids. Trimming removed 2 bases from V and 0 bases from J, with 7 bases in between. Germline values: CDR1 SGDLS, CDR2 YYNGEE. Here the CDR3 DNA reads TGTGCCAGCAGCGTGAGCGGGAGCACAGATACGCAGTATTTT. Its translation is CASSVSGSTDTQYF.